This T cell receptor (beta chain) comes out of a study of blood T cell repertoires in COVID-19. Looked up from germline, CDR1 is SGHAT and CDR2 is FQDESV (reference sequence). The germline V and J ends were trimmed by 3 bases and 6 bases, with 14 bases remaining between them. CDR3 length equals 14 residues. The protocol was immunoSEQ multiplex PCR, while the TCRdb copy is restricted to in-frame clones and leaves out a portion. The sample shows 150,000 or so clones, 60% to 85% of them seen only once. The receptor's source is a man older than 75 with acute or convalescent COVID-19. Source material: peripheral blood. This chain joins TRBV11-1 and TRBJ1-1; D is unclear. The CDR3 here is CASSFQAGSAEAFF. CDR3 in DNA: TGTGCCAGCAGCTTTCAGGCAGGATCAGCTGAAGCTTTCTTT. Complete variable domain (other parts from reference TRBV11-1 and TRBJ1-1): EAEVAQSPRYKITEKSQAVAFWCDPISGHATLYWYRQILGQGPELLVQFQDESVVDDSQLPKDRFSAERLKGVDSTLKIQPAELGDSAMYLCASSFQAGSAEAFFGQGTRLTVV.